The present T cell receptor (beta chain) was sequenced within a study of shared clonotypes between healthy human individuals. Across the whole study: Three CD4 naive, three CD4 memory, two CD8 naive and one CD8 memory plate were used per donor.

Generated by immunoSEQ multiplex PCR, the TCRdb table keeps only in-frame clones and is missing some. The sample lists around 550,000 clones; approximately 95% were seen once. V was clipped by 2 bases and J by 7 bases, with 9 bases between them. Germline V gene sequence: CDR1 SGHTA, CDR2 FQGNSA. This CDR3 is built from 12 residues. The genes are TRBV7-2 and TRBJ2-7; D remains ambiguous. The clonotype originates from a woman aged 30 to 39 in good health. Sequenced material: naive CD4+ T cells sorted from blood. Subset defined: CD45RA+ positively selected. This CDR3 is CASSLSAREQYF. CDR3 nucleotide sequence: TGTGCCAGCAGCTTATCGGCTAGGGAGCAGTACTTC.